These 13 T cell receptor beta chains were sequenced from one sample in a study of regulatory T cells in long-lasting Graves disease. The time point: newly diagnosed GD, antithyroid drugs for less than 3 months. Generation of the TCR library employed RNA extracted from PBMCs. Sequencing libraries for TCR beta were prepared with iRepertoire HTBI primers and Arm-PCR of CDR3 regions. One entry per CDR3 protein, called by TCRdb with MiXCR from the multiplex PCR reads. This table holds 370,000 or so distinct CDR3 sequences, about 17% found once. This sample was also put to use in a study of T cells in Graves' hyperthyroidism and ophthalmopathy.

The sample was peripheral blood mononuclear cells (PBMCs), taken at new diagnosis, from a patient treated with antithyroid drugs. The receptors shown here come from a woman under 30 with Graves disease.

This clonotype was counted a few times. The chain couples TRBV27 to TRBJ1-5, with D uncertain. The CDR3 is 15 amino acids. Deletions cut 6 bases from V and 2 bases from J, with 14 bases between. Germline-derived CDR1 and CDR2 are MNHEY and SMNVEV (reference sequence). CDR3 sequence: CASRALGEGNQPQHF. The CDR3 DNA follows: TGTGCCAGCAGGGCCCTTGGGGAGGGCAATCAGCCCCAGCATTTT.

This clonotype was detected a few times. The gene calls are TRBV19 and TRBJ2-1, with D perhaps TRBD1 (6 bases). The CDR3 is 13 residues long. V lost 3 bases to trimming and J lost 7 bases, with 10 bases between them. The germline gives CDR1 LNHDA, CDR2 SQIVND (reference sequence). The CDR3 bases are TGTGCCAGTAGTATGCCTACAGGGAATGAGCAGTTCTTC. It codes for CASSMPTGNEQFF.

The chain links TRBV7-3 to TRBJ2-3, with 7 bases aligning to TRBD2. CDR3 length: 14 residues. J was trimmed by 0 bases and V by 10 bases; bases with no gene match: 7. Germline loops: CDR1 SGHTA, CDR2 FQGTGA. This CDR3 reads CATTSAASTDTQYF. CDR3 DNA sequence: TGTGCCACCACTAGCGCCGCTAGCACAGATACGCAGTATTTT. Full variable domain (missing parts from reference TRBV7-3 and TRBJ2-3): GAGVSQTPSNKVTEKGKYVELRCDPISGHTALYWYRQSLGQGPEFLIYFQGTGAADDSGLPNDRFFAVRPEGSVSTLKIQRTERGDSAVYLCATTSAASTDTQYFGPGTRLTVL.

This clonotype appeared many times. The chain combines TRBV5-4 with TRBJ1-6; no definite D call. The CDR3 consists of 16 residues. Trimming took off 4 bases at V and 0 bases at J, with 11 bases between the two ends. Germline values: CDR1 SGHNT, CDR2 YYREEE (reference sequence). The CDR3 loop reads CASSAGALSYNSPLHF. In DNA form, the CDR3 reads TGTGCCAGCAGCGCGGGAGCCCTCTCCTATAATTCACCCCTCCACTTT.

This clonotype was detected a few times. The gene calls are TRBV7-3 and TRBJ2-1; no clear D. The CDR3 extends over 16 amino acids. Germline CDR1 reads SGHTA; CDR2 reads FQGTGA. Trimming stripped 4 bases from V and 0 bases from J, with 13 bases between. CDR3 protein: CASSSFVYSSYNEQFF. The CDR3 DNA reads TGTGCCAGCAGCTCTTTTGTCTACAGCTCCTACAATGAGCAGTTCTTC.

Many counts were recorded for this clonotype. The CDR3 DNA is TGTGCCAGCGGCCCTCGGGGAAAGGGTCGGGTCCCCGGTGGCTACACCTTC. This gives the protein CASGPRGKGRVPGGYTF. V and J are TRBV2 and TRBJ1-2; no firm D call. This CDR3 comprises 17 residues. Germline values: CDR1 SNHLY, CDR2 FYNNEI. Trimming shortened V by 8 bases and J by 7 bases, and 29 bases separated the two germline ends.

In its sample, this clonotype was seen many times. The chain recombines TRBV18 with TRBJ2-7; D gene unclear. The germline V and J ends were trimmed by 4 bases and 1 base, with 11 bases remaining between them. The CDR3 sequence is 14 residues long. Germline values: CDR1 KGHSH, CDR2 LQKENI. The CDR3 region has the DNA TGTGCCAGCTCACAGGAGATGGAATCCTACGAGCAGTACTTC. Encoded protein: CASSQEMESYEQYF.

This chain connects TRBV7-6 to TRBJ2-1; 8 bases agree with TRBD1. Germline V gene data show CDR1 as SGHVS and CDR2 as FNYEAQ. Trimming cost V 6 bases and J 1 base; bases outside gene matches: 14. CDR3 length: 18 residues. The CDR3 sequence is CASSKIIGTGFSYNEQFF. DNA of the CDR3: TGTGCCAGCAGTAAAATAATTGGGACAGGCTTTTCCTACAATGAGCAGTTCTTC.

This clonotype has at least ten counts. The junction departs from the called germline gene at one end, perhaps through a read error. This chain's CDR3 is CASTLWRAGGYGEQYF. CDR3 nucleotides: TGTGCCAGCACCTTATGGCGGGCCGGCGGATATGGCGAGCAGTACTTC. The genes are TRBV11-2 and TRBJ2-7; a weak D match, TRBD2 (5 bases). The CDR3 contains 16 residues. Germline CDR1 is SGHAT and CDR2 is FQNNGV. Filled out from reference TRBV11-2 and TRBJ2-7, the complete variable domain reads EAGVAQSPRYKIIEKRQSVAFWCNPISGHATLYWYQQILGQGPKLLIQFQNNGVVDDSQLPKDRFSAERLKGVDSTLKIQPAKLEDSAVYLCASTLWRAGGYGEQYFGPGTRLTVT.

This chain uses TRBV9 with TRBJ1-1, with D uncertain. Between the trimmed V and J ends, which lost 3 bases and 0 bases, there was a span of 6 bases. The CDR3 is made up of 13 amino acids. The germline CDR1 and CDR2 sequences are SGDLS and YYNGEE. The CDR3 sequence is CASSATLNTEAFF. CDR3 bases: TGTGCCAGCAGCGCTACCTTGAACACTGAAGCTTTCTTT.

At least ten counts were recorded for this clonotype. The chain is built from TRBV19 and TRBJ2-2; 9 bases match TRBD2. The CDR3 runs 15 residues. Germline CDR1 LNHDA, CDR2 SQIVND (reference sequence). V shed 7 bases and J 2 bases; nucleotides not matched to a gene: 5. Here the CDR3 reads CASKGLAINTGELFF. In DNA form, the CDR3 reads TGTGCCAGTAAGGGACTAGCCATAAACACCGGGGAGCTGTTTTTT.

Notes on this clonotype: A junction boundary mismatches the germline segment, possibly from a read error. This chain uses TRBV7-2 with TRBJ2-3, with TRBD1 identical over 9 bases. The CDR3 loop spans 14 amino acids. Per the germline V gene, CDR1 is SGHTA and CDR2 is FQGNSA. In nucleotides, the CDR3 is TGTGTCAGCAGCTTAACAGGGGGCACAGATGCGCAGTATTTT. It codes for CVSSLTGGTDAQYF.

Many counts were recorded for this clonotype. This chain uses TRBV27 with TRBJ2-1, with D possibly matching TRBD1 (6 bases). V was trimmed by 0 bases and J by 5 bases, leaving 14 bases between them. The CDR3 has 16 residues. Germline CDR1 and CDR2: MNHEY and SMNVEV (reference sequence). Written as DNA, the CDR3 is TGTGCCAGCAGTTTATCGGGACACGCTCTCAACAATGAGCAGTTCTTC. This gives the protein CASSLSGHALNNEQFF.